This T cell receptor (beta chain) was obtained from a study of blood T cell repertoires in COVID-19. The CDR3 runs 13 residues. V was trimmed by 9 bases and J by 5 bases, leaving 16 bases between them. Germline V gene sequence: CDR1 MNHEY, CDR2 SVGAGI. The authors' processing: Reference gene primer amplification gave nucleated cell count estimates. TCRdb's copy holds only in-frame clones and misses some; the assay was immunoSEQ multiplex PCR. V and J calls and clone size are as listed in that table; D and trimming were resolved from the DNA. This repertoire shows around 51,000 clones, 86% found once; its top ten account for about 4.6%.

This TCR came from an elderly man with active COVID-19. The rearrangement links TRBV6-5 to TRBJ1-1, with a possible D match to TRBD1 (6 bases). What was sequenced was peripheral blood. CDR3 loop: CASRPGTSTEAFF. In nucleotides, the CDR3 is TGTGCCAGTAGACCCGGGACATCAACTGAAGCTTTCTTT.